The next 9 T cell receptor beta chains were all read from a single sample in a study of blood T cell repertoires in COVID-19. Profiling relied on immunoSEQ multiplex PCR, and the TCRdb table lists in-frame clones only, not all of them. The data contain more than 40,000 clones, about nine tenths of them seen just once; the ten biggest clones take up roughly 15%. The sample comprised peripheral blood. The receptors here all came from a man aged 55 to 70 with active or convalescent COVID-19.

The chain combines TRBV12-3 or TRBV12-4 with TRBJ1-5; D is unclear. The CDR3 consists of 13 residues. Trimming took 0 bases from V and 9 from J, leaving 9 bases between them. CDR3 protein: CASSLAEAGPQHF. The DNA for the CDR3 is TGTGCCAGCAGTTTAGCGGAAGCGGGGCCCCAGCATTTT.

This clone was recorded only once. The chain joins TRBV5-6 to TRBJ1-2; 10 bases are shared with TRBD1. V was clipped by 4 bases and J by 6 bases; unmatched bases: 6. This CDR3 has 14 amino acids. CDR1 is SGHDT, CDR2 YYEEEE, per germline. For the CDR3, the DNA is TGTGCCAGCAGCGACGGGACAGGGGAACATGGCTACACCTTC. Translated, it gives CASSDGTGEHGYTF.

The CDR3, as DNA: TGTGCCAGCAGCTTAGGGGGCGAATACAATGAGCAGTTCTTC. This translates into CASSLGGEYNEQFF. The chain is built from TRBV7-2 and TRBJ2-1; weak D call: TRBD1 (5 bases). This CDR3 spans 14 amino acids. Germline V CDR1 and CDR2: SGHTA, FQGNSA. V lost 1 base to trimming and J lost 4 bases, with 8 bases between them. Full variable domain (missing parts from reference TRBV7-2 and TRBJ2-1): GAGVSQSPSNKVTEKGKDVELRCDPISGHTALYWYRQSLGQGLEFLIYFQGNSAPDKSGLPSDRFSAERTGGSVSTLTIQRTQQEDSAVYLCASSLGGEYNEQFFGPGTRLTVL.

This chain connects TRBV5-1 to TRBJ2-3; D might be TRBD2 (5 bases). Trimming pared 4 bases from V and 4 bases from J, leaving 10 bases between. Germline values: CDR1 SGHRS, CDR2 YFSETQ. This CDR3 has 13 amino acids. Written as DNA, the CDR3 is TGCGCCAGCAGCATAACTAGAGCAGATACGCAGTATTTT. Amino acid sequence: CASSITRADTQYF.

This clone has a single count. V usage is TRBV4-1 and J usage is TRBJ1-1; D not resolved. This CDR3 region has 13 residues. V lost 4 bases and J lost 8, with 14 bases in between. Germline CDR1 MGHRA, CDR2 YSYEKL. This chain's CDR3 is CASSPHNPLEAFF. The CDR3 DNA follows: TGCGCCAGCAGCCCTCACAATCCCCTCGAAGCTTTCTTT.

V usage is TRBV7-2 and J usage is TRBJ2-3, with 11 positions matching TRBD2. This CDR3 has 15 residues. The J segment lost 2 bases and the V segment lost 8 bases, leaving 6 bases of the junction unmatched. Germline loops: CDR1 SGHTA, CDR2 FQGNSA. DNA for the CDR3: TGTGCCAGCGGGGCTAGCGGGGGGCCCACAGATACGCAGTATTTT. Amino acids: CASGASGGPTDTQYF.

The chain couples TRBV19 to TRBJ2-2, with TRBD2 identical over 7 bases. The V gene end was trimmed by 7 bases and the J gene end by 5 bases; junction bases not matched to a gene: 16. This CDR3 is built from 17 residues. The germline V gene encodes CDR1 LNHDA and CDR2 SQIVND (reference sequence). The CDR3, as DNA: TGTGCCAGTAACCCAACCCTTCGCGGGGGAGGTACCGGGGAGCTGTTTTTT. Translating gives CASNPTLRGGGTGELFF.

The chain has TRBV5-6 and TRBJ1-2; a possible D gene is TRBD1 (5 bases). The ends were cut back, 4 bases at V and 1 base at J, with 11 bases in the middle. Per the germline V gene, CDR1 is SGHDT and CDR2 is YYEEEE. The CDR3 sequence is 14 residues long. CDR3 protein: CASSLFRVNYGYTF. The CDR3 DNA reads TGTGCCAGCAGCCTCTTCAGGGTTAACTATGGCTACACCTTC.

The CDR3 nucleotides read TGCGCCAGCAGCCCCACAGTTCACAATGAGCAGTTCTTC. Translation: CASSPTVHNEQFF. The chain joins TRBV5-1 to TRBJ2-1; D is unresolved. V gave up 4 bases and J gave up 5 bases, with 10 bases separating them. The germline V gene has CDR1 SGHRS and CDR2 YFSETQ. There are 13 residues in the CDR3.